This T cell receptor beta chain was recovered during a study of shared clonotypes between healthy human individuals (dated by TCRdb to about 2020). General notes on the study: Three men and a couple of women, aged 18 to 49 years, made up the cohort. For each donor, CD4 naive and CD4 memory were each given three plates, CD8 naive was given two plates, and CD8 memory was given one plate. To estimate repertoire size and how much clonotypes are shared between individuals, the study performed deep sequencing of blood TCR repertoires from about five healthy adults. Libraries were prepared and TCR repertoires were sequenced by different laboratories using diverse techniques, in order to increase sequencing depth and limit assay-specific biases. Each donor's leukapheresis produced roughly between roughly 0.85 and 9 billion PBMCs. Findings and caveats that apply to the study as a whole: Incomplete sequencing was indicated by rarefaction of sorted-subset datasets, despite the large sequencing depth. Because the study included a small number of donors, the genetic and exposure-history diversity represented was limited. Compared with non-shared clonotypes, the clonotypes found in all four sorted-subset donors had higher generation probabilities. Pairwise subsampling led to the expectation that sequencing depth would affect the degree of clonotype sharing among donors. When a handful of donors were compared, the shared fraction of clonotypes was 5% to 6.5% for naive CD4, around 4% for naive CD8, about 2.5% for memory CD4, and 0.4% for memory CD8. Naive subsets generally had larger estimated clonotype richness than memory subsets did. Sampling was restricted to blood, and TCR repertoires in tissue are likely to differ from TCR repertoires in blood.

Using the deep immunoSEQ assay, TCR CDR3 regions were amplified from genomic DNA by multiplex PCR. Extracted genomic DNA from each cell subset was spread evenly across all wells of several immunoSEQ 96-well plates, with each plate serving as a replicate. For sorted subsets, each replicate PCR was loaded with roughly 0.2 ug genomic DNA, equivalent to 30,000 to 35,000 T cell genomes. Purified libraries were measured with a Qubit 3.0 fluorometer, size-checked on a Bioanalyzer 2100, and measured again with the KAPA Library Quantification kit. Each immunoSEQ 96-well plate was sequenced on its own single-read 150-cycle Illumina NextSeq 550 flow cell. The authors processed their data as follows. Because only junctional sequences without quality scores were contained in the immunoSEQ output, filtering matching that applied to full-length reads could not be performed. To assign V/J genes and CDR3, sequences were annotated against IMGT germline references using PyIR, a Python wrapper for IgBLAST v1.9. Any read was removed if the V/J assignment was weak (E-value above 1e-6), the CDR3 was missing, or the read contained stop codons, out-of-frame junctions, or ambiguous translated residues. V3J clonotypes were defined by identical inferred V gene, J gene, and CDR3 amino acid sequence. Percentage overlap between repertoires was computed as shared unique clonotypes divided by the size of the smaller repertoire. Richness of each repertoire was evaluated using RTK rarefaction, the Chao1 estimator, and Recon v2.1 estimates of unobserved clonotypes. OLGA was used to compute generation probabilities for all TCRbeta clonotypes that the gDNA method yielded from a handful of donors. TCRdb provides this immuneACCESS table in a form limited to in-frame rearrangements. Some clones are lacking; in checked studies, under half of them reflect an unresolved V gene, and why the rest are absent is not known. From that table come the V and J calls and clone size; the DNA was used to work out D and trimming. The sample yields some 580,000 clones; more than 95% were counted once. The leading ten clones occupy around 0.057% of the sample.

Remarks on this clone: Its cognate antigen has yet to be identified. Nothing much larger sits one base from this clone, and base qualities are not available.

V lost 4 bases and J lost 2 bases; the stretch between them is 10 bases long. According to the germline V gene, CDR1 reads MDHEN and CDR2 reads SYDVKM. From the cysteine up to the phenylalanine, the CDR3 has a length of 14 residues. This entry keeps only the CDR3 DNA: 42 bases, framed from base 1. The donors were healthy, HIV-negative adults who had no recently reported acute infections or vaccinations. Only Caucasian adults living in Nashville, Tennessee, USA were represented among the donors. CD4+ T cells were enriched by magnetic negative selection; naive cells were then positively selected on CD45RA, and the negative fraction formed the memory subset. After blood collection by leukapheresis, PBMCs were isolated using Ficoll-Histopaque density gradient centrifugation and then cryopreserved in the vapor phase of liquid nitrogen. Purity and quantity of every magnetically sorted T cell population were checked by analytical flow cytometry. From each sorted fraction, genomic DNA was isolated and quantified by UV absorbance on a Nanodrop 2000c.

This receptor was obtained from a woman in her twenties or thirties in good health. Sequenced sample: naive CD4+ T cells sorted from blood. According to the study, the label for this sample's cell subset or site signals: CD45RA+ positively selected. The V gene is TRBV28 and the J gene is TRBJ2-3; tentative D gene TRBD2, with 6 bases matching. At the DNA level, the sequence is TGTGCCAGCAGTTCCCGCGGGGTCACAGATACGCAGTATTTT. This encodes CASSSRGVTDTQYF.